The sequence of this TCR beta chain was determined in a study of beta chain features in type 1 diabetes. This clone came up a few times. Its antigen is not known. What was sequenced were expressed TCRB transcripts, since all of the isolated RNA had been reverse transcribed. Sequencing of naive, central memory and regulatory T cell samples gave an average of approximately 3.3 million reads. Here immunoSEQ multiplex PCR was the method, and the copy in TCRdb shows in-frame clones only, minus some. Of more than 100,000 clones in the sample, approximately 10% were seen once. Once sorted, every population was more than 95% pure. Study results and limitations: When Type 1 diabetes patients were examined, their TCRB CDR3s proved moderately but significantly shorter in all four CD4+ subsets.

Sequenced: central memory CD4+ T cells from blood. This receptor was taken from a man aged 30 to 39 with type 1 diabetes.

The CDR3: CASSQGRQAYEQYF. In DNA, the CDR3 is TGTGCCAGCAGCCAAGGACGACAGGCCTACGAGCAGTACTTC. V is TRBV4-2 and J is TRBJ2-7; D is perhaps TRBD1 (6 bases). V was pared by 1 base and J by 2 bases, with 9 bases between. This CDR3 region has 14 residues. Germline assignment: CDR1 LGHNA and CDR2 YNFKEQ.